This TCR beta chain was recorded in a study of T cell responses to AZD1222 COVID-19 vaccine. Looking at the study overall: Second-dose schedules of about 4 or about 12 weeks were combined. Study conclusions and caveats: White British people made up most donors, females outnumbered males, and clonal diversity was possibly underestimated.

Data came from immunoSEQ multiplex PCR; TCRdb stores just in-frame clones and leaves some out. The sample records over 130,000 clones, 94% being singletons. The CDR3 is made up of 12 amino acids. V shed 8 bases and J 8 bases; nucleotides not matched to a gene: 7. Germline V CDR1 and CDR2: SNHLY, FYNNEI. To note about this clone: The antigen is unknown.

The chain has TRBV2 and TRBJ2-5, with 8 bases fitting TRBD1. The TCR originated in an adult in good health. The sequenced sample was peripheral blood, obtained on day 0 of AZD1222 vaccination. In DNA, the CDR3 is TGTGCCAGCCAACAACAGGGGGGCACCCAGTACTTC. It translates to CASQQQGGTQYF.